This entry lists 21 T cell receptor beta chains sequenced from one sample in a study of post-analysis software for immune sequencing data (dated by TCRdb to the mid-2010s). Broader findings and caveats from the paper: About 5 TRBV segments, including TRBV5-6, TRBV5-1 and TRBV20-1, were significantly more frequent in patients than controls.

The library was made by PCR. Sequenced using an Illumina HiSeq 2500. To reduce PCR and sequencing biases, unique molecular identifiers were built into the TCR beta cDNA libraries. TCRdb took the public reads, trimmed them with fastp at Q25, ran MiXCR for clone calling and kept in-frame beta chains. Every entry covers one CDR3 protein and lists the most common genes and DNA from its rows. Here the sample has roughly 700,000 distinct CDR3 sequences; roughly 27% occur a single time. Jointly, the top ten make up around 0.56% of the sample. The antigens these receptors bind are not known. Sequences were obtained from blood. Receptor source: a girl between 5 and 17 years old with multiple sclerosis.

The chain recombines TRBV7-8 with TRBJ2-3; 9 bases match TRBD1. Trimming took 1 base from V and 5 from J; bases not matched to a gene: 10. This CDR3 is 17 amino acids long. Looked up from germline, CDR1 is SGHVS and CDR2 is FQNEAQ. CDR3 DNA sequence: TGTGCCAGCAGCTTAGGGGGGGACAGGGACTCCGGAGATACGCAGTATTTT. As protein: CASSLGGDRDSGDTQYF.

The rearrangement joins TRBV20-1 to TRBJ1-1; D ambiguous. Germline V lookup: CDR1 DFQATT, CDR2 SNEGSKA (reference sequence). The CDR3 is made up of 10 amino acids. V was cut by 5 bases and J by 11 bases, with 12 bases left in between. CDR3 in amino acids: CSAQPSEAFF. CDR3 nucleotides: TGCAGTGCTCAGCCCTCCGAGGCTTTCTTT.

This clonotype turned up a few times. J is TRBJ2-1 and V is TRBV7-2, with D possibly TRBD2 on 5 matching bases. The CDR3 is made up of 13 amino acids. V dropped 5 bases and J dropped 3 bases, with 8 bases sitting between them. The V gene's germline CDR1 is SGHTA and CDR2 FQGNSA. CDR3 loop: CASSGTSYNEQFF. The CDR3 bases are TGTGCCAGCAGCGGTACTAGCTACAATGAGCAGTTCTTC. Together with reference TRBV7-2 and TRBJ2-1, the CDR3 gives the full variable domain: GAGVSQSPSNKVTEKGKDVELRCDPISGHTALYWYRQSLGQGLEFLIYFQGNSAPDKSGLPSDRFSAERTGGSVSTLTIQRTQQEDSAVYLCASSGTSYNEQFFGPGTRLTVL.

V and J are TRBV7-2 and TRBJ2-1; 7 bases map to TRBD2. The germline gives CDR1 SGHTA, CDR2 FQGNSA. This CDR3 is 15 amino acids long. V lost 1 base and J lost 15; bases outside the gene matches: 15. CDR3 protein: CASSLETSALGRWFF. CDR3 nucleotides: TGTGCCAGCAGCTTAGAAACTAGCGCGCTCGGCCGTTGGTTCTTC.

The rearrangement joins TRBV15 to TRBJ2-5; TRBD1 aligns across 8 bases. Per the germline V gene, CDR1 is LNHNV and CDR2 is YYDKDF (reference sequence). V gave up 5 bases and J gave up 7 bases; unmatched junction bases: 12. The CDR3 loop spans 15 amino acids. The CDR3 DNA sequence: TGTGCCACCAGCTCAAGGGGACAGGCCGGGGTGACCCAGTACTTC. Residues: CATSSRGQAGVTQYF. Using reference TRBV15 and TRBJ2-5 for the parts outside the CDR3, the full variable domain is DAMVIQNPRYQVTQFGKPVTLSCSQTLNHNVMYWYQQKSSQAPKLLFHYYDKDFNNEADTPDNFQSRRPNTSFCFLDIRSPGLGDTAMYLCATSSRGQAGVTQYFGPGTRLLVL.

V usage is TRBV7-9 and J usage is TRBJ2-1; D may be TRBD2 (5 bases). Germline values: CDR1 SEHNR, CDR2 FQNEAQ (reference sequence). The V end lost 2 bases, the J end lost 2 bases, and 10 bases lay between the germline ends. The CDR3 sequence is 15 residues long. The CDR3 here is CASSLYFGAYNEQFF. In DNA form, the CDR3 reads TGTGCCAGCAGCTTATATTTCGGGGCCTACAATGAGCAGTTCTTC. Full variable domain (missing parts from reference TRBV7-9 and TRBJ2-1): DTGVSQNPRHKITKRGQNVTFRCDPISEHNRLYWYRQTLGQGPEFLTYFQNEAQLEKSRLLSDRFSAERPKGSFSTLEIQRTEQGDSAMYLCASSLYFGAYNEQFFGPGTRLTVL.

The V call is TRBV11-3, the J call TRBJ2-7, with D unresolved. V dropped 5 bases and J dropped 1 base, with 12 bases sitting between them. The germline V gene encodes CDR1 SGHNT and CDR2 YENEEA. CDR3 length equals 14 residues. In DNA, the CDR3 is TGTGCCAGCAGCCCGGTGGGAAGGTCCTACGAGCAGTACTTC. Residues: CASSPVGRSYEQYF. The whole variable domain, filled in from reference TRBV11-3 and TRBJ2-7, reads EAGVVQSPRYKIIEKKQPVAFWCNPISGHNTLYWYLQNLGQGPELLIRYENEEAVDDSQLPKDRFSAERLKGVDSTLKIQPAELGDSAVYLCASSPVGRSYEQYFGPGTRLTVT.

This clonotype turned up a few times. The V call is TRBV3-1, the J call TRBJ1-1; no definite D call. The V gene lost 2 bases and the J gene lost 0 bases, with 16 bases spanning the gap. The CDR3 totals 17 residues. Germline CDR1 LGHDT, CDR2 YNNKEL (reference sequence). The CDR3 spells CASSQIPRGPLNTEAFF. As DNA, the CDR3 is TGTGCCAGCAGCCAAATCCCCAGAGGGCCCTTGAACACTGAAGCTTTCTTT.

The chain carries TRBV29-1 and TRBJ1-2; 8 nucleotides line up with TRBD1. The CDR3 covers 12 residues. Trimming at V came to 5 bases and at J to 6 bases, leaving 5 bases not matched to a gene. In germline, CDR1 is SQVTM, CDR2 ANQGSEA. CDR3 coding DNA: TGCAGCGTTCCAGGGGGCTGGCATGGCTACACCTTC. As protein: CSVPGGWHGYTF.

This sequence joins TRBV7-6 and TRBJ2-7, with 7 nucleotides matching TRBD1. The CDR3 is 15 residues long. Germline assignment: CDR1 SGHVS and CDR2 FNYEAQ. V trimming: 2 bases; J trimming: 4 bases; junction bases outside the gene matches: 8. In DNA, the CDR3 is TGTGCCAGCAGCTTAAGTGAGGGGGCCATATACGAGCAGTACTTC. Encoded protein: CASSLSEGAIYEQYF.

In this sample, this clonotype turned up a few times. The rearrangement joins TRBV29-1 to TRBJ1-2; 11 bases agree with TRBD1. The CDR3 is 13 residues long. Germline CDR1 and CDR2: SQVTM and ANQGSEA. With 7 bases clipped from V and 8 bases from J, the junction kept 9 bases outside the gene matches. CDR3 amino acids: CSARGTGGGGYTF. The CDR3 DNA reads TGCAGCGCGAGAGGGACAGGGGGAGGCGGCTACACCTTC.

A remark on this clonotype: A much larger clone lies a single base off, so this may be a read error. The J gene is TRBJ2-5, the V gene TRBV20-1; 8 bases align to TRBD1. The end of the DNA aligns better with TRBJ2-7, so the J call may be wrong. Per germline, CDR1 DFQATT and CDR2 SNEGSKA (reference sequence). The CDR3 is 15 residues long. The chain's CDR3 is CSARGLTGEGYEQYF. The CDR3 DNA reads TGCAGTGCTAGAGGCTTGACAGGGGAAGGTTACGAGCAGTACTTC.

V is TRBV5-1 and J is TRBJ1-1; D is unclear. Trimming took 3 bases from V and 5 from J, leaving 11 bases between them. Germline lookup yields CDR1 SGHRS and CDR2 YFSETQ. The CDR3 covers 13 residues. CDR3 nucleotides: TGCGCCAGCAGCTATGAGGGAAGTACTGAAGCTTTCTTT. Protein product: CASSYEGSTEAFF. Variable domain in full (rest from reference TRBV5-1 and TRBJ1-1): KAGVTQTPRYLIKTRGQQVTLSCSPISGHRSVSWYQQTPGQGLQFLFEYFSETQRNKGNFPGRFSGRQFSNSRSEMNVSTLELGDSALYLCASSYEGSTEAFFGQGTRLTVV.

This chain connects TRBV7-9 to TRBJ2-1, with D maybe TRBD2 (7 bases). Trimming pared 2 bases from V and 0 bases from J, leaving 14 bases between. Germline V gene sequence: CDR1 SEHNR, CDR2 FQNEAQ (reference sequence). The CDR3 runs to 17 residues. CDR3: CASSLTGGRYSYNEQFF. CDR3 bases: TGTGCCAGCAGCTTAACGGGGGGCAGATACTCCTACAATGAGCAGTTCTTC.

In the case of this clonotype: This clone may be a read error of a much larger clone one base away. This chain connects TRBV4-3 to TRBJ2-1; D is possibly TRBD2 (6 bases). Germline V lookup: CDR1 LGHNA, CDR2 YSLEER. The CDR3 contains 14 residues. V was shortened by 0 bases and J by 13 bases, with 16 bases between the two germline ends. CDR3 protein: CASSQDVGLKTQFF. The CDR3 DNA sequence: TGCGCCAGCAGCCAAGACGTGGGACTGAAGACCCAGTTCTTC.

This clonotype was observed at least ten times. The CDR3 nucleotides read TGCGCCAGCAGCTCGGGACAGAACACTGAAGCTTTCTTT. Translating it yields CASSSGQNTEAFF. The chain is built from TRBV5-1 and TRBJ1-1; possibly TRBD1 for D (6 bases). CDR3 length equals 13 residues. Germline values: CDR1 SGHRS, CDR2 YFSETQ. The V and J ends lost 3 bases and 1 base respectively, with 7 bases between them.

This chain connects TRBV6-1 to TRBJ1-4; D unresolved. Trimming took 4 bases from V and 0 from J, leaving 6 bases between them. Germline CDR1 MNHNS, CDR2 SASEGT. The CDR3 spans 14 residues. The CDR3 bases are TGTGCCAGCAGTGTGACCGCAACTAATGAAAAACTGTTTTTT. It codes for CASSVTATNEKLFF.

The chain recombines TRBV20-1 with TRBJ2-5; 7 positions match TRBD1. This CDR3 is built from 14 residues. The V gene's germline CDR1 is DFQATT and CDR2 SNEGSKA (reference sequence). V shed 5 bases and J 2 bases; nucleotides not matched to a gene: 8. CDR3 residues: CSAYLLQGQETQYF. The CDR3 nucleotides are TGCAGTGCTTACCTGTTACAGGGGCAAGAGACCCAGTACTTC.

For the CDR3, the DNA is TGTGCCAGCAGTGGGGGCCTACCTGACACTGAAGCTTTCTTT. Encoded protein: CASSGGLPDTEAFF. The rearrangement joins TRBV6-2 or TRBV6-3 to TRBJ1-1; a possible D gene is TRBD1 (6 bases). CDR3 length: 14 amino acids. The germline V and J ends were trimmed by 5 bases and 3 bases, with 13 bases remaining between them. CDR1 MNHEY and CDR2 SVGEGT come from the germline V gene.

This clonotype was seen a few times. V gene TRBV5-1 combines with J gene TRBJ2-7; 7 bases line up with TRBD1. The CDR3 spans 14 residues. Germline V gives CDR1 SGHRS, CDR2 YFSETQ. With 2 bases clipped from V and 3 bases from J, the junction kept 5 bases outside the gene matches. The DNA of the CDR3 is TGCGCCAGCAGCTTCGGACAGGCACTCTACGAGCAGTACTTC. Translation gives CASSFGQALYEQYF.

This clonotype was seen more than once but under ten times. The rearrangement uses TRBV20-1 and TRBJ2-1, with unresolved D. V lost 0 bases to trimming and J lost 2 bases, with 11 bases between them. The germline V gene encodes CDR1 DFQATT and CDR2 SNEGSKA (reference sequence). The CDR3 covers 15 residues. CDR3 DNA: TGCAGTGCTAGAGACTCCGGAAGCCCCTACAATGAGCAGTTCTTC. Protein product: CSARDSGSPYNEQFF.